A selection of T cell receptor beta chains follows, all from one sample in a study of graft-versus-host responses after intestinal transplantation. Only in-frame clones appear in the TCRdb table, and some are missing; sequencing was by immunoSEQ multiplex PCR. This table has 62,000 or so clones, roughly 89% appearing once. The specimen comprised PBMCs, sampled 26 days after transplant. The receptors were gathered from a human patient who received an intestinal transplant, so some T cells may come from the graft donor. Each CDR3 is given with its conserved first and last residue. D genes are given only for firm matches. Size tells how often a clone was seen (once, few, many) or the class of an expanded clone, and some rows leave it out.

d_call clone_size j_call v_call cdr3_aa cdr3_nt
TRBD2 . TRBJ2-1 TRBV28 CASSPFLRTSGNNEQFF TGTGCCAGCAGTCCTTTCTTAAGGACTAGCGGGAATAATGAGCAGTTCTTC
. . TRBJ2-2 TRBV15 CATSVGRNTGELFF TGTGCCACCAGCGTGGGGAGGAACACCGGGGAGCTGTTTTTT
. . TRBJ2-2 TRBV27 CASGGGLNTGELFF TGTGCCAGCGGGGGAGGATTGAACACCGGGGAGCTGTTTTTT
TRBD1 . TRBJ2-7 TRBV28 CASSRGGQGLEQYF TGTGCCAGCTCCAGGGGGGGACAGGGGCTCGAGCAGTACTTC
TRBD1 once TRBJ2-5 TRBV7-3 CASSLTDRGMVETQYF TGTGCCAGCAGCTTAACGGACAGGGGCATGGTGGAGACCCAGTACTTC
. . TRBJ2-5 TRBV6-5 CASSSGAGAGRTQYF TGTGCCAGCAGCTCCGGTGCGGGGGCGGGAAGGACCCAGTACTTC
TRBD1 few TRBJ2-2 TRBV28 CASSLVGGGTGELFF TGTGCCAGCAGTTTGGTAGGGGGCGGCACCGGGGAGCTGTTTTTT
TRBD2 . TRBJ2-3 TRBV29-1 CSVRGTSGGLSTDTQYF TGCAGCGTGAGGGGGACTAGCGGGGGCCTTAGCACAGATACGCAGTATTTT
TRBD2 . TRBJ2-1 TRBV7-2 CASSLAAGGFDEQFF TGTGCCAGCAGCTTAGCAGCGGGGGGATTCGATGAGCAGTTCTTC
. . TRBJ1-2 TRBV19 CASSPTGPNYGYTF TGTGCCAGTAGTCCGACAGGACCTAACTATGGCTACACCTTC
. once TRBJ1-2 TRBV4-1 CASSLRRGDSYGYTF TGCGCCAGCAGCCTTCGCAGGGGCGACTCCTATGGCTACACCTTC
TRBD2 . TRBJ2-5 TRBV5-4 CASSSGLVKPETQYF TGTGCCAGCAGCTCAGGACTAGTCAAGCCCGAGACCCAGTACTTC
. . TRBJ2-2 TRBV30 CAWRSRDTGELFF TGTGCCTGGAGGAGCAGGGACACCGGGGAGCTGTTTTTT
. once TRBJ2-7 TRBV10-1 CASKTSWSGTGPYEQYF TGCGCCAGCAAGACTTCCTGGAGCGGGACAGGCCCCTACGAGCAGTACTTC
. once TRBJ2-2 TRBV5-4 CASSLFAGAVGELFF TGTGCCAGCAGCTTGTTTGCGGGGGCTGTCGGGGAGCTGTTTTTT
TRBD1 . TRBJ2-1 TRBV19 CASSISGGRGNEQFF TGTGCCAGTAGTATATCAGGGGGCAGAGGTAATGAGCAGTTCTTC
. . TRBJ1-2 TRBV2 CASSEDSTGPIFGYTF TGTGCCAGCAGTGAAGACTCAACAGGCCCAATATTTGGCTACACCTTC
TRBD1 . TRBJ1-2 TRBV27 CASSQGQGPVYGYTF TGTGCCAGCAGTCAGGGACAGGGGCCGGTCTATGGCTACACCTTC
TRBD1 . TRBJ2-2 TRBV28 CASSLSDRGVAGELFF TGTGCCAGCAGTTTATCTGACAGGGGGGTAGCCGGGGAGCTGTTTTTT
TRBD2 . TRBJ2-2 TRBV28 CASSLRRGEATGELFF TGTGCCAGCAGTTTAAGGCGGGGGGAGGCCACCGGGGAGCTGTTTTTT